This TCR beta chain was profiled in a study of T cell changes during pregnancy in multiple sclerosis. The CDR3 totals 14 residues. Trimming removed 2 bases at V and 4 bases at J, with 11 bases between. CDR1 KGHSH and CDR2 LQKENI come from the germline V gene. TCRdb's table, derived via immunoSEQ multiplex PCR, lists solely in-frame clones and lacks some. The sample shows approximately 70,000 clones, about 89% of them seen only once. The source material was peripheral blood, sampled in the first trimester of pregnancy. The sequence was collected from a female donor in good health, enrolled as a control in a pregnancy study. V usage is TRBV18 and J usage is TRBJ1-1; D gene ambiguous. CDR3 in amino acids: CASSPNSRATEAFF. CDR3 nucleotide sequence: TGTGCCAGCTCACCAAACAGTCGTGCCACTGAAGCTTTCTTT.